The 22 T cell receptor beta chains reported below all come from one sample, sequenced in a study of blood T cell repertoires in COVID-19. The assay was immunoSEQ multiplex PCR, and TCRdb's table has in-frame clones only and misses some. The table includes 110,000 to 150,000 clones, around four fifths detected once. The sequencing sample was made of PBMCs or T cells enriched from blood (not recorded which). The receptors were sampled from a woman in her forties who had recovered from COVID-19.

The chain carries TRBV24-1 and TRBJ2-6; tentatively, D is TRBD1 (6 bases). V was shortened by 8 bases and J by 1 base, with 8 bases between the two germline ends. The germline V gene has CDR1 KGHDR and CDR2 SFDVKD. The CDR3 runs 14 residues. This CDR3 reads CATTQGSGANVLTF. The DNA of the CDR3 is TGTGCCACCACCCAGGGGTCTGGGGCCAACGTCCTGACTTTC.

The J gene is TRBJ2-5, the V gene TRBV28; D unclear. Trimming pared 1 base from V and 0 bases from J, leaving 6 bases between. CDR3 size: 14 residues. Germline-derived CDR1 and CDR2 are MDHEN and SYDVKM. The CDR3 protein is CASSLFDNQETQYF. DNA for the CDR3: TGTGCCAGCAGTTTATTCGACAACCAAGAGACCCAGTACTTC. Full variable domain (missing parts from reference TRBV28 and TRBJ2-5): DVKVTQSSRYLVKRTGEKVFLECVQDMDHENMFWYRQDPGLGLRLIYFSYDVKMKEKGDIPEGYSVSREKKERFSLILESASTNQTSMYLCASSLFDNQETQYFGPGTRLLVL.

The rearrangement links TRBV6-5 to TRBJ2-1, with TRBD1 as a possible D gene (6 bases). CDR1 is MNHEY, CDR2 SVGAGI, per germline. This CDR3 spans 13 amino acids. V was shortened by 6 bases and J by 7 bases, with 13 bases between the two germline ends. This chain's CDR3 is CASSRYRVNEQFF. The CDR3 coding sequence is TGTGCCAGCAGCCGCTACAGGGTAAATGAGCAGTTCTTC.

This chain joins TRBV19 and TRBJ2-4; 10 bases line up with TRBD2. J lost 3 bases, V lost 5 bases, and 4 bases had no gene match. The CDR3 extends over 15 amino acids. The germline V gene encodes CDR1 LNHDA and CDR2 SQIVND (reference sequence). CDR3 bases: TGTGCCAGTAGTCTTGGGACTAGCGACAAAAACATTCAGTACTTC. It specifies CASSLGTSDKNIQYF.

The chain recombines TRBV14 with TRBJ2-5; D not certain. Germline CDR1 and CDR2: SGHDN and FVKESK. The germline V and J ends were trimmed by 0 bases and 4 bases, with 9 bases remaining between them. CDR3 size: 14 residues. In DNA, the CDR3 is TGTGCCAGCAGCCAAGAGTGGAGAGGAGAGACCCAGTACTTC. Its protein product is CASSQEWRGETQYF. Supplemented by reference TRBV14 and TRBJ2-5, the full variable domain reads EAGVTQFPSHSVIEKGQTVTLRCDPISGHDNLYWYRRVMGKEIKFLLHFVKESKQDESGMPNNRFLAERTGGTYSTLKVQPAELEDSGVYFCASSQEWRGETQYFGPGTRLLVL.

CDR3 loop: CAIGAGLTDTQYF. The DNA for the CDR3 is TGTGCCATCGGAGCGGGACTTACAGATACGCAGTATTTT. This chain connects TRBV10-3 to TRBJ2-3; 7 nucleotides match TRBD2. The trim removed 8 bases at V and 3 bases at J, leaving 5 bases unmatched. The CDR3 is 13 residues long. Germline V lookup: CDR1 ENHRY, CDR2 SYGVKD.

The chain links TRBV1 to TRBJ2-1; TRBD2 reflects the table's D call only, with no check against the DNA. TRBV1 is a pseudogene. The CDR3 is 15 amino acids. CDR3 loop: CTSSPGGERNNEQFF. CDR3 bases: TGCACCAGCAGCCCGGGGGGGGAAAGAAACAATGAGCAGTTCTTC.

The J gene is TRBJ2-7, the V gene TRBV4-2; D is perhaps TRBD2 (5 bases). V gave up 1 base and J gave up 0 bases, with 13 bases separating them. Germline CDR1 LGHNA, CDR2 YNFKEQ. This CDR3 region has 16 residues. The chain's CDR3 is CASSQVLEGDSYEQYF. In nucleotides, the CDR3 is TGTGCCAGCAGCCAAGTTCTTGAGGGAGACTCCTACGAGCAGTACTTC.

The J gene is TRBJ1-2, the V gene TRBV19; D ambiguous. CDR3 length: 16 residues. Trimming took off 3 bases at V and 2 bases at J, with 16 bases between the two ends. The V gene's germline CDR1 is LNHDA and CDR2 SQIVND (reference sequence). This CDR3 reads CASSIGRDTQNYGYTF. CDR3 sequence (DNA): TGTGCCAGTAGTATTGGCCGAGACACCCAAAACTATGGCTACACCTTC. The variable domain in full, with the rest retrieved from reference TRBV19 and TRBJ1-2, is DGGITQSPKYLFRKEGQNVTLSCEQNLNHDAMYWYRQDPGQGLRLIYYSQIVNDFQKGDIAEGYSVSREKKESFPLTVTSAQKNPTAFYLCASSIGRDTQNYGYTFGSGTRLTVV.

The rearrangement uses TRBV2 and TRBJ2-7; 8 positions match TRBD2. Trimming at V came to 2 bases and at J to 2 bases, leaving 5 bases not matched to a gene. The germline CDR1 and CDR2 sequences are SNHLY and FYNNEI. This CDR3 region has 15 residues. The CDR3 DNA sequence: TGTGCCAGCAGTGAAAAACTAGCGGCAACCTACGAGCAGTACTTC. Protein product: CASSEKLAATYEQYF.

This clone has just one count. CDR3 in DNA: TGCGCCAGCAGCCAAAATTTCGGCCCACCCCGGACTAGCGATTACAATGAGCAGTTCTTC. It encodes CASSQNFGPPRTSDYNEQFF. The chain carries TRBV4-1 and TRBJ2-1, with 9 bases fitting TRBD2. This CDR3 contains 20 residues. Germline trimming cut 2 bases from V and 4 bases from J; bases unmatched to any gene: 18. The germline V gene has CDR1 MGHRA and CDR2 YSYEKL.

The gene calls are TRBV3-1 (or the pseudogene TRBV3-2) and TRBJ1-2; 9 bases map to TRBD1. There are 16 residues in the CDR3. Losses at the gene ends were 5 bases for V and 4 bases for J; bases not matched to a gene: 11. Germline V gene lookup returns CDR1 LGHDT and CDR2 YNNKEL (reference sequence). The CDR3 sequence: CASSFRTGASLYGYTF. The CDR3 DNA is TGTGCCAGCAGCTTCCGGACAGGGGCGTCCCTCTATGGCTACACCTTC.

The chain joins TRBV4-1 to TRBJ2-3; 15 nucleotides line up with TRBD2. Per the germline V gene, CDR1 is MGHRA and CDR2 is YSYEKL. V shed 1 base and J 0 bases; nucleotides not matched to a gene: 8. CDR3 length: 20 residues. The CDR3 region is CASSQGRGTSGGPSTDTQYF. The DNA of the CDR3 is TGCGCCAGCAGCCAAGGCAGAGGGACTAGCGGGGGGCCTAGCACAGATACGCAGTATTTT.

This chain joins TRBV9 and TRBJ1-2; 11 bases map to TRBD1. The CDR3 is made up of 16 amino acids. CDR1 is SGDLS and CDR2 is YYNGEE in the germline V gene. V lost 0 bases and J lost 3; bases outside the gene matches: 4. The CDR3 DNA reads as TGTGCCAGCAGCGTAGGGACAGGGGGCATCTACTATGGCTACACCTTC. It translates to CASSVGTGGIYYGYTF.

The chain combines TRBV10-1 with TRBJ2-2; D is perhaps TRBD1 (6 bases). The CDR3 spans 15 residues. V gave up 0 bases and J gave up 7 bases, with 12 bases separating them. Germline V gives CDR1 WNHNN, CDR2 SYGVQD (reference sequence). CDR3 region: CASSESRGGIGELFF. The CDR3 coding sequence is TGCGCCAGCAGTGAGTCCAGAGGGGGAATCGGGGAGCTGTTTTTT.

V is TRBV2 and J is TRBJ2-7, with TRBD1 matching 9 bases. Trimming at V came to 6 bases and at J to 1 base, leaving 10 bases not matched to a gene. CDR3 length: 16 residues. Per germline, CDR1 SNHLY and CDR2 FYNNEI. CDR3 region: CASRPIGQGSSYEQYF. The CDR3 DNA sequence: TGTGCCAGCAGACCTATCGGACAGGGGTCGTCCTACGAGCAGTACTTC.

This chain uses TRBV7-9 with TRBJ1-1; TRBD1 matches at 8 bases. The J segment lost 5 bases and the V segment lost 6 bases, leaving 14 bases of the junction unmatched. The CDR3 loop spans 16 amino acids. From germline, CDR1 is SEHNR and CDR2 FQNEAQ (reference sequence). The CDR3 is CASSNRNRGMGTEAFF. CDR3 bases: TGTGCCAGCAGTAATAGGAACAGGGGGATGGGGACTGAAGCTTTCTTT.

V gene TRBV6-6 combines with J gene TRBJ2-5, with D tentatively TRBD2 (6 bases). Germline-derived CDR1 and CDR2 are MNHNY and SVGAGI (reference sequence). With 4 bases removed from V and 5 bases from J, the gap between germline ends came to 17 bases. There are 15 residues in the CDR3. Here the CDR3 reads CASSSQVAGRETQYF. The CDR3 bases are TGTGCCAGCAGTTCTCAAGTAGCAGGGAGGGAGACCCAGTACTTC.

V and J are TRBV7-9 and TRBJ2-3; weak D call: TRBD1 (6 bases). The CDR3 runs to 14 residues. The V end was cut by 3 bases, the J end by 2 bases, with 9 bases between. Germline V gene lookup returns CDR1 SEHNR and CDR2 FQNEAQ (reference sequence). CDR3 loop: CASSFRDNTDTQYF. The CDR3 DNA sequence: TGTGCCAGCAGCTTCCGGGACAACACAGATACGCAGTATTTT.

This clone was seen a handful of times. The chain recombines TRBV7-9 with TRBJ2-7; D may be TRBD2 (6 bases). The CDR3 is 15 amino acids. The V end lost 5 bases, the J end lost 4 bases, and 18 bases lay between the germline ends. Germline CDR1 is SEHNR and CDR2 is FQNEAQ (reference sequence). CDR3 nucleotides: TGTGCCAGCAGCCCATCTCGGGGGAACCTATACGAGCAGTACTTC. Its protein product is CASSPSRGNLYEQYF.

The chain carries TRBV5-8 and TRBJ2-1, with 7 bases aligning to TRBD2. The CDR3 sequence is 16 residues long. The germline V gene encodes CDR1 SGHTS and CDR2 YDEGEE. After removal of 4 bases from V and 0 bases from J, the junction contained 7 bases not matched to a gene. CDR3 nucleotides: TGTGCCAGCAGCCTAAAACTAGCGCGCTCCTACAATGAGCAGTTCTTC. Amino acids: CASSLKLARSYNEQFF.

The chain joins TRBV7-6 to TRBJ1-6, with 7 bases fitting TRBD1. V lost 5 bases to trimming and J lost 6 bases; unmatched junction nucleotides: 7. There are 15 residues in the CDR3. The V gene's germline CDR1 is SGHVS and CDR2 FNYEAQ. Here the CDR3 DNA reads TGTGCCAGCAGCAACAACCGGGACAGTAATTCACCCCTCCACTTT. Protein: CASSNNRDSNSPLHF.